This TCR beta chain comes out of a study of cytomegalovirus exposure and HLA in healthy donors. Looking at the study overall: There were 350 to 450 genotyped donors. Of these, about 86% fell in the genetic ancestry cluster associated with self-reported Caucasian donors.

The study ran its PCR with 60 Vbeta and 13 Jbeta primers. Profiled with immunoSEQ multiplex PCR; TCRdb holds only in-frame clones, not every one. The sample lists 100,000 to 150,000 clones; 15% to 20% were seen once. Germline V CDR1 and CDR2: GTSNPN, SVGIG (reference sequence). The V gene end was trimmed by 2 bases and the J gene end by 2 bases; junction bases not matched to a gene: 4. The CDR3 contains 16 residues. The sample holds a few counts of this clone. The genes are TRBV30 and TRBJ2-6, with 9 bases aligning to TRBD2. This receptor was identified in a female donor in good health and CMV-seropositive. Sequenced sample: PBMCs. The chain's CDR3 is CAWSLAGGPGANVLTF. The CDR3 nucleotides are TGTGCCTGGAGTCTTGCGGGAGGGCCTGGGGCCAACGTCCTGACTTTC.